This is a list of T cell receptor beta chains from one sample in a study of vaccination effects on CD4 cells after COVID-19. These receptors' targets are unknown. Sequenced by immunoSEQ multiplex PCR; TCRdb stores in-frame clones only, minus some. Found here are tens of thousands of clones, more than 75% of them singletons; the top ten hold 5% to 7%. The sample in question was CD4+ T cells from PBMCs cultured with HCoV-OC43 spike peptides, obtained before COVID-19 vaccination. The receptors derive from a human donor who received a COVID-19 vaccine. Each CDR3 is given without its conserved first and last residue.

TRBJ2-1 | TRBV15 | ATSSQTSGVFDEQF
TRBJ2-3 | TRBV5-1 | ASSLADSSGGTDTQY
TRBJ1-1 | TRBV2 | ASSEAGLLGTEAF
TRBJ1-2 | TRBV3-1/TRBV3-2 | ASSQGQGGGYT
TRBJ2-5 | TRBV19 | ASSGTGSQETQY
TRBJ2-5 | TRBV19 | ASSIAPPETQY
TRBJ2-3 | TRBV29-1 | SVLAGGTHTQY
TRBJ2-2 | TRBV5-1 | ASSLEGTVNTGELF
TRBJ1-5 | TRBV9 | ASSPVGGWNQPQH
TRBJ1-2 | TRBV7-9 | ASSYTGILYGYT
TRBJ2-1 | TRBV7-8 | ASRGRRGLAHNEQF
TRBJ1-2 | TRBV18 | ASSPRQNSNYGYT
TRBJ1-4 | TRBV19 | ASYHPGTGDEKLF
TRBJ2-1 | TRBV7-3 | ASSRVQGDNEQF
TRBJ2-5 | TRBV21-1 | ASSVRTGELQETQY
TRBJ1-3 | TRBV6-6 | ASRLNQGIGNTIY
TRBJ1-5 | TRBV6-5 | ASSTFSNQPQH
TRBJ1-1 | TRBV7-2 | ASSSQGTGLYTEAF
TRBJ2-1 | TRBV19 | ASSLGILDEQF
TRBJ2-5 | TRBV4-1 | ASSQGQGKQTQY
TRBJ2-5 | TRBV7-2 | ASALGVKTQY
TRBJ1-1 | TRBV3-1/TRBV3-2 | ASSQEVTVNTEAF
TRBJ1-6 | TRBV6-1 | ASSEIRVSYNSPLH
TRBJ1-1 | TRBV15 | ATSARGNTEAF
TRBJ1-2 | TRBV30 | AWSLGAFYGYT
TRBJ2-5 | TRBV5-1 | ASSWDRQETQY
TRBJ1-1 | TRBV28 | ASSLPDSNTEAF
TRBJ1-1 | TRBV4-3 | ASSQDHQSNTEAF
TRBJ1-1 | TRBV30 | AWSRGSTEAF
TRBJ1-1 | TRBV7-6 | ASSHYVSGGYTEAF
TRBJ1-1 | TRBV7-2 | ASSLKGTVNTEAF
TRBJ1-1 | TRBV7-8 | ASSLGRRFNTEAF
TRBJ1-5 | TRBV6-5 | ASKWDQTSQPQH
TRBJ1-2 | TRBV4-1 | ASSQDTRNYGYT
TRBJ1-6 | TRBV14 | ASSQDYKNSPLH
TRBJ2-2 | TRBV5-1 | ASSLAGRVNTGELF
TRBJ1-6 | TRBV6-5 | ASRVSNSPLH
TRBJ1-4 | TRBV5-5 | ASSLEGRRNEKLF
TRBJ2-5 | TRBV3-1/TRBV3-2 | ASSHGLAGGVAETQY
TRBJ1-1 | TRBV6-5 | ASSYMRGAEAF
TRBJ2-2 | TRBV7-2 | ASSFRGRDTGELF
TRBJ2-1 | TRBV7-8 | ASSEGRDRGFYEQF
TRBJ1-2 | TRBV6-5 | ASSPLETANYGYT
TRBJ1-1 | TRBV5-1 | ASSLVPGHGNTEAF
TRBJ2-1 | TRBV5-4 | ASSLWISSYNEQF
TRBJ2-5 | TRBV3-1/TRBV3-2 | ASADRNLGGTQY
TRBJ2-3 | TRBV6-5 | ASRAGAMGTDTQY
TRBJ2-5 | TRBV25-1 | ASSDLAGPQETQY